Shown below are 30 T cell receptor beta chains from a single sample sequenced in a study of blood T cell repertoires in COVID-19. Here immunoSEQ multiplex PCR was the method, and the copy in TCRdb shows in-frame clones only, minus some. The sample includes 200,000 to 250,000 clones, over 80% of them seen just once. The sequenced sample was peripheral blood. The receptor set was obtained from a woman aged 60-75 years with active or convalescent COVID-19.

This chain links TRBV6-5 with TRBJ1-5; D remains unclear. Trimming left V 5 bases short and J 2 bases short, with 13 bases between. The V gene's germline CDR1 is MNHEY and CDR2 SVGAGI. This CDR3 contains 15 residues. For the CDR3, the DNA is TGTGCCAGCAGTCCACGCGGGCAGGGCAATCAGCCCCAGCATTTT. It yields the protein CASSPRGQGNQPQHF.

The genes are TRBV11-3 and TRBJ1-3, with D possibly matching TRBD1 (5 bases). Germline-derived CDR1 and CDR2 are SGHNT and YENEEA. The CDR3 totals 13 residues. The V and J ends lost 4 bases and 4 bases respectively, with 8 bases between them. The CDR3 loop reads CASSSRGGNTIYF. In DNA form, the CDR3 reads TGTGCCAGCAGCTCAAGGGGAGGAAACACCATATATTTT.

This clone turned up a few times. The chain uses TRBV27 and TRBJ2-2; D is perhaps TRBD2 (6 bases). Germline lookup yields CDR1 MNHEY and CDR2 SMNVEV (reference sequence). V lost 4 bases, J lost 6 bases, and 15 bases lay in between. The CDR3 sequence is 15 residues long. CDR3 in amino acids: CASSYYAEGPGELFF. CDR3 nucleotide sequence: TGTGCCAGCAGTTACTATGCGGAGGGGCCCGGGGAGCTGTTTTTT.

This chain links TRBV9 with TRBJ2-1; 11 bases match TRBD2. The CDR3 is 14 amino acids. Trimming at V came to 4 bases and at J to 7 bases, leaving 4 bases not matched to a gene. Germline loops: CDR1 SGDLS, CDR2 YYNGEE. The CDR3 region has the DNA TGTGCCAGCAGCATTAGCGGGGGGGAAAATGAGCAGTTCTTC. Amino acids: CASSISGGENEQFF.

This clone was observed a few times. This chain joins TRBV24-1 and TRBJ1-2, with 9 bases fitting TRBD1. V trimming: 4 bases; J trimming: 7 bases; junction bases outside the gene matches: 9. Germline V gene data show CDR1 as KGHDR and CDR2 as SFDVKD. The CDR3 spans 15 residues. CDR3 protein: CATSDPTGGLGGYTF. CDR3 DNA: TGTGCCACCAGTGACCCGACAGGGGGGCTTGGTGGCTACACCTTC.

The chain uses TRBV4-1 and TRBJ2-5; D possibly corresponds to TRBD2 (5 bases). Trimming left V 0 bases short and J 1 base short, with 12 bases between. The CDR3 has 16 amino acids. Looked up from germline, CDR1 is MGHRA and CDR2 is YSYEKL. CDR3 amino acids: CASSQDRGFGQETQYF. In DNA form, the CDR3 reads TGCGCCAGCAGCCAAGATCGGGGATTCGGCCAAGAGACCCAGTACTTC.

The rearrangement uses TRBV6-6 and TRBJ1-2, with TRBD1 as a possible D gene (5 bases). The CDR3 is 11 amino acids. Trimming pared 8 bases from V and 5 bases from J, leaving 9 bases between. Per the germline V gene, CDR1 is MNHNY and CDR2 is SVGAGI (reference sequence). CDR3 DNA sequence: TGTGCCAGCTTGGGGGGATATGGCTACACCTTC. Its translation is CASLGGYGYTF.

The V call is TRBV7-9, the J call TRBJ2-3; maybe TRBD2 (5 bases). CDR3 length: 18 residues. Germline CDR1 reads SEHNR; CDR2 reads FQNEAQ (reference sequence). V was shortened by 3 bases and J by 2 bases, with 21 bases between the two germline ends. The CDR3 spells CASSFFPPPGRFTDTQYF. The CDR3 DNA reads TGTGCCAGCAGCTTTTTCCCTCCCCCGGGAAGGTTCACAGATACGCAGTATTTT.

This chain links TRBV12-3 or TRBV12-4 with TRBJ2-2, with TRBD2 as a possible D gene (6 bases). The CDR3 extends over 11 amino acids. Trimming removed 8 bases at V and 7 bases at J, with 8 bases between. The CDR3 reads CASPGGGELFF. The CDR3 coding sequence is TGTGCCAGCCCCGGGGGCGGGGAGCTGTTTTTT.

V is TRBV2 and J is TRBJ1-4; D ambiguous. This CDR3 has 16 amino acids. Deletions cut 5 bases from V and 3 bases from J, with 16 bases between. Germline assignment: CDR1 SNHLY and CDR2 FYNNEI. The CDR3 sequence is CASSIGRGRANEKLFF. CDR3 bases: TGTGCCAGCAGTATCGGTCGAGGCCGGGCTAATGAAAAACTGTTTTTT.

This clone was counted a single time. The chain joins TRBV5-1 to TRBJ2-1; 11 bases fit TRBD2. V lost 0 bases and J lost 7; bases outside the gene matches: 6. The germline gives CDR1 SGHRS, CDR2 YFSETQ. The CDR3 extends over 16 amino acids. CDR3 coding DNA: TGCGCCAGCAGCTTGGCCCCTAGCGGGGGGAGAAATGAGCAGTTCTTC. Encoded protein: CASSLAPSGGRNEQFF.

The chain combines TRBV18 with TRBJ1-5; 7 nucleotides align to TRBD1. This CDR3 has 16 amino acids. The germline V gene encodes CDR1 KGHSH and CDR2 LQKENI. Unmatched junction bases numbered 11, after V lost 2 bases and J lost 7 bases. The CDR3: CASSPGDWQGGQPQHF. The CDR3 region has the DNA TGTGCCAGCTCACCAGGGGACTGGCAGGGGGGACAGCCCCAGCATTTT. Full variable domain (outside the CDR3, taken from reference TRBV18 and TRBJ1-5): NAGVMQNPRHLVRRRGQEARLRCSPMKGHSHVYWYRQLPEEGLKFMVYLQKENIIDESGMPKERFSAEFPKEGPSILRIQQVVRGDSAAYFCASSPGDWQGGQPQHFGDGTRLSIL.

The chain links TRBV6-5 to TRBJ2-7; the D gene is possibly TRBD1 (6 bases). This CDR3 comprises 14 residues. The germline CDR1 and CDR2 sequences are MNHEY and SVGAGI. Trimming left V 2 bases short and J 6 bases short, with 14 bases between. The CDR3 is CASSYARTELEQYF. The CDR3 coding sequence is TGTGCCAGCAGTTACGCCCGGACAGAACTCGAGCAGTACTTC.

V is TRBV4-2 and J is TRBJ1-1, with a weak D call TRBD1 (6 bases). CDR1 and CDR2 (germline): LGHNA, YNFKEQ. Trimming stripped 2 bases from V and 3 bases from J, with 13 bases between. The CDR3 sequence is 15 residues long. CDR3 nucleotides: TGTGCCAGCAGCCAAACAGGGTTGGGGGACACTGAAGCTTTCTTT. Protein sequence: CASSQTGLGDTEAFF.

The CDR3 region is CASSRGLAANTGELFF. The CDR3 DNA reads as TGTGCCAGCAGCCGCGGGCTAGCGGCCAACACCGGGGAGCTGTTTTTT. This sequence joins TRBV7-2 and TRBJ2-2, with 7 bases identical to TRBD2. The CDR3 has 16 amino acids. The germline CDR1 and CDR2 sequences are SGHTA and FQGNSA. Trimming took 5 bases from V and 2 from J; bases not matched to a gene: 8.

The chain combines TRBV3-1 (or the pseudogene TRBV3-2) with TRBJ2-7; D might be TRBD1 (5 bases). V lost 4 bases to trimming and J lost 10 bases, with 20 bases between them. CDR3 length: 14 residues. Germline V lookup: CDR1 LGHDT, CDR2 YNNKEL (reference sequence). CDR3 DNA sequence: TGTGCCAGCAGCCCCACCCAAACACGCGGACAACAGTACTTC. It codes for CASSPTQTRGQQYF.

This clone was counted once. The V call is TRBV29-1, the J call TRBJ2-3; perhaps TRBD1 as D (5 bases). Germline-derived CDR1 and CDR2 are SQVTM and ANQGSEA. The V gene lost 7 bases and the J gene lost 2 bases, with 16 bases spanning the gap. This CDR3 contains 14 residues. CDR3: CSADSTGSTDTQYF. In DNA, the CDR3 is TGCAGCGCCGACTCTACAGGCTCCACAGATACGCAGTATTTT.

The V and J genes are TRBV5-6 and TRBJ2-5, with D hard to call. The V and J ends lost 1 base and 6 bases respectively, with 13 bases between them. This CDR3 region has 14 residues. Germline assignment: CDR1 SGHDT and CDR2 YYEEEE. The CDR3 region is CASSLSAGKKTQYF. The DNA of the CDR3 is TGTGCCAGCAGCTTGTCGGCAGGAAAAAAGACCCAGTACTTC.

The rearrangement links TRBV5-1 to TRBJ1-1; D might be TRBD1 (5 bases). This CDR3 is 15 amino acids long. The V and J ends lost 0 bases and 5 bases respectively, with 14 bases between them. The V gene's germline CDR1 is SGHRS and CDR2 YFSETQ. The CDR3: CASSLVSGVETEAFF. The CDR3 nucleotides are TGCGCCAGCAGCTTGGTCTCGGGGGTTGAGACTGAAGCTTTCTTT.

The rearrangement links TRBV28 to TRBJ1-3; D remains ambiguous. CDR3 size: 15 residues. V lost 6 bases, J lost 4 bases, and 16 bases lay in between. Germline CDR1 and CDR2: MDHEN and SYDVKM. The DNA for the CDR3 is TGTGCCAGCAGCCAGTTAGCGGTGGTAGGAAACACCATATATTTT. Translating it yields CASSQLAVVGNTIYF.

The chain links TRBV7-8 to TRBJ1-3; D might be TRBD1 (6 bases). The germline V gene encodes CDR1 SGHVS and CDR2 FQNEAQ. V was clipped by 2 bases and J by 7 bases, with 18 bases between them. This CDR3 is 16 amino acids long. The CDR3 DNA follows: TGTGCCAGCAGCTTATGGGGCAGGGGATTTCGGAACACCATATATTTT. It yields the protein CASSLWGRGFRNTIYF.

The rearrangement links TRBV5-1 to TRBJ1-1, with D unresolved. Trimming stripped 4 bases from V and 1 base from J, with 11 bases between. This CDR3 has 14 amino acids. Germline CDR1 SGHRS, CDR2 YFSETQ. The CDR3 sequence: CASSRNRQNTEAFF. The CDR3 DNA sequence: TGCGCCAGCAGCAGAAACAGACAGAACACTGAAGCTTTCTTT.

The chain joins TRBV6-5 to TRBJ1-6; D is unclear. V gave up 4 bases and J gave up 10 bases, with 14 bases separating them. Germline CDR1 MNHEY, CDR2 SVGAGI. The CDR3 is made up of 14 amino acids. The CDR3 DNA is TGTGCCAGCAGTTCCTCGGGCAGATCCTCACCCCTCCACTTT. Translation gives CASSSSGRSSPLHF.

In nucleotides, the CDR3 is TGTGCCAGCAGCTTAGAGGGGGCAGGAGGAAACACCATATATTTT. Its protein is CASSLEGAGGNTIYF. The chain couples TRBV11-2 to TRBJ1-3; D may be TRBD1 (6 bases). The germline CDR1 and CDR2 sequences are SGHAT and FQNNGV. V was pared by 0 bases and J by 4 bases, with 10 bases between. This CDR3 contains 15 residues.

The rearrangement links TRBV30 to TRBJ1-2; the match to TRBD1 covers 7 bases. The CDR3 is made up of 15 amino acids. The germline V gene has CDR1 GTSNPN and CDR2 SVGIG (reference sequence). V lost 7 bases, J lost 0 bases, and 11 bases stayed unmatched. The CDR3 DNA follows: TGTGCCTTAGAGGACGGAAGGGGGCCTAACTATGGCTACACCTTC. It yields the protein CALEDGRGPNYGYTF.

The chain combines TRBV19 with TRBJ2-7, with 8 bases fitting TRBD1. This CDR3 is built from 15 residues. Per the germline V gene, CDR1 is LNHDA and CDR2 is SQIVND (reference sequence). V lost 1 base, J lost 6 bases, and 8 bases stayed unmatched. For the CDR3, the DNA is TGTGCCAGTAGTATAGGTGGCAGGGGGCTTTCCGAGCAGTACTTC. Translation gives CASSIGGRGLSEQYF.

The chain has TRBV9 and TRBJ2-3; TRBD1 is a possible D gene (6 bases). Trimming stripped 0 bases from V and 4 bases from J, with 18 bases between. This CDR3 comprises 17 residues. Germline loops: CDR1 SGDLS, CDR2 YYNGEE. The CDR3, as DNA: TGTGCCAGCAGCGTAGGTCCGGCAGGGGCAATCGCAGATACGCAGTATTTT. This gives the protein CASSVGPAGAIADTQYF.

This sequence joins TRBV4-2 and TRBJ1-1; 7 bases align to TRBD1. With V trimmed by 1 base and J by 2 bases, 4 bases remained unmatched. This CDR3 has 15 amino acids. Germline V gene lookup returns CDR1 LGHNA and CDR2 YNFKEQ. CDR3 DNA: TGTGCCAGCAGCCAAGTTCAGGGGGTCAACACTGAAGCTTTCTTT. This encodes CASSQVQGVNTEAFF.

The chain is built from TRBV11-2 and TRBJ2-1; TRBD2 matches 13 bases. Trimming cost V 2 bases and J 8 bases; bases outside gene matches: 12. The CDR3 totals 18 residues. The germline V gene encodes CDR1 SGHAT and CDR2 FQNNGV. The CDR3 DNA is TGTGCCAGCAGCTTAAGGGGACTAGCGGGAAACCTAGGCGATGAGCAGTTCTTC. This sequence encodes CASSLRGLAGNLGDEQFF.

The V and J genes are TRBV2 and TRBJ1-4; possibly TRBD1 for D (6 bases). The CDR3 has 14 amino acids. V was pared by 6 bases and J by 4 bases, with 12 bases between. Germline lookup yields CDR1 SNHLY and CDR2 FYNNEI. The CDR3 region has the DNA TGTGCCAGCAGGACAGGCAGGGGTAATGAAAAACTGTTTTTT. It translates to CASRTGRGNEKLFF.